The clone carrying this T cell receptor beta chain has more than one count but fewer than ten. Its antigen is not identified. TCRdb processed the RT-PCR reads anew with MiXCR; each CDR3 protein has one entry. The sample records around 490,000 distinct CDR3 sequences, around 8% being singletons. CDR1 is SGHRS, CDR2 YFSETQ, per germline. V lost 3 bases and J lost 5, with 8 bases in between. The CDR3 is 12 amino acids. This record comes from a study of response to subunit inactivated influenza vaccine. Study results and caveats: Each seasonal influenza vaccination, the authors suggested, recruits few new T cells.

The material sequenced was PBMCs from blood, taken around 25 months after vaccination. V is TRBV5-1 and J is TRBJ1-1; D remains ambiguous. This TCR was recovered from a man in his fifties or sixties who received an inactivated influenza vaccine. In nucleotides, the CDR3 is TGCGCCAGCAGCTGGTCCGAGACTGAAGCTTTCTTT. Its translation is CASSWSETEAFF.